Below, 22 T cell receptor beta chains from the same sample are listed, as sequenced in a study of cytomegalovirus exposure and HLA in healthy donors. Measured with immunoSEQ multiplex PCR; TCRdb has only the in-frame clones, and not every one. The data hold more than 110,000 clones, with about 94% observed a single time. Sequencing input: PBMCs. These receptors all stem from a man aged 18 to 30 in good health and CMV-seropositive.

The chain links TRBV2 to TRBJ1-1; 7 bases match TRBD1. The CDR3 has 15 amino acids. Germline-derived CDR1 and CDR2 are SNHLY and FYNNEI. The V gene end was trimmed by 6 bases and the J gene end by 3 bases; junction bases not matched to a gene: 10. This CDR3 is CASRKPDRVDTEAFF. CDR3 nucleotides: TGTGCCAGCAGGAAACCTGACAGGGTGGACACTGAAGCTTTCTTT.

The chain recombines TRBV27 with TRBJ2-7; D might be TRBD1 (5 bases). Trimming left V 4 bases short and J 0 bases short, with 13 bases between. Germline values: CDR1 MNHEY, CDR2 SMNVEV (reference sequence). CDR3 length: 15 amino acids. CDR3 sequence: CASSSPRASSYEQYF. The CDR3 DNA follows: TGTGCCAGCAGTTCTCCCAGGGCCTCCTCCTACGAGCAGTACTTC.

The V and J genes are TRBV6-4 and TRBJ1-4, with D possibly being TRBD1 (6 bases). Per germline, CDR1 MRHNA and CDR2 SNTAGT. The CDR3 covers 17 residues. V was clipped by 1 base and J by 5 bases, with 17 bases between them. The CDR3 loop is CASSDFPGHPRNEKLFF. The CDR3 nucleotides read TGTGCCAGCAGTGACTTTCCGGGACACCCTAGAAATGAAAAACTGTTTTTT.

The CDR3 loop is CASSSRLATYNEQFF. The CDR3 DNA reads TGTGCCAGCAGCTCGAGACTAGCGACCTACAATGAGCAGTTCTTC. The chain joins TRBV5-4 to TRBJ2-1, with 8 bases matching TRBD2. CDR1 and CDR2 (germline): SGHNT, YYREEE (reference sequence). CDR3 size: 15 residues. The V segment lost 3 bases and the J segment 2 bases; nucleotides outside the gene matches: 4.

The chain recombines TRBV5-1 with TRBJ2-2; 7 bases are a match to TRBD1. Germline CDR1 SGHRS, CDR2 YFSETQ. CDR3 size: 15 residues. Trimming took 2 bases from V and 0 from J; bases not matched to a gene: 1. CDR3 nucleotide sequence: TGCGCCAGCAGCTTTGGGACAGCGAACACCGGGGAGCTGTTTTTT. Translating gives CASSFGTANTGELFF.

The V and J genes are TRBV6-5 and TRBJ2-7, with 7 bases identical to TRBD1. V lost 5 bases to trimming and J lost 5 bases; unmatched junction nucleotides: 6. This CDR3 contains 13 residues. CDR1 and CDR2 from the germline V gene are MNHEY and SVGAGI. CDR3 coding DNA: TGTGCCAGCAGTCAGGGGGACAGCCACGAGCAGTACTTC. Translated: CASSQGDSHEQYF.

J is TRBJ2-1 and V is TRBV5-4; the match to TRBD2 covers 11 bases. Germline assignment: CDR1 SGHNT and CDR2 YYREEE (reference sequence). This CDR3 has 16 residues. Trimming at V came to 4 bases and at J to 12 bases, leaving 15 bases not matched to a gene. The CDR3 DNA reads TGTGCCAGCAGCACAACCCCGGGACTAGCGGCACAGATGCAGTTCTTC. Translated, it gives CASSTTPGLAAQMQFF.

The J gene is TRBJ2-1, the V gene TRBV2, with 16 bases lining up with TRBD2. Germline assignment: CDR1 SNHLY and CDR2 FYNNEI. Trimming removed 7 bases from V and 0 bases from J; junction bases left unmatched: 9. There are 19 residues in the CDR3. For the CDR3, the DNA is TGTGCCAGCACCGTTATGGGACTAGCGGGGGGGGGCTCCTACAATGAGCAGTTCTTC. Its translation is CASTVMGLAGGGSYNEQFF.

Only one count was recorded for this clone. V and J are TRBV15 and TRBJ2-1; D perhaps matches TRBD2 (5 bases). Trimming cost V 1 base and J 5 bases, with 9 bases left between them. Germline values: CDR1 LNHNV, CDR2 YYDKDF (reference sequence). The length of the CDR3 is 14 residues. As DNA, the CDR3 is TGTGCCACCAGCAGAGTTCCGACTAACAATGAGCAGTTCTTC. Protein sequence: CATSRVPTNNEQFF. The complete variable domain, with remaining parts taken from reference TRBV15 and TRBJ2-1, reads DAMVIQNPRYQVTQFGKPVTLSCSQTLNHNVMYWYQQKSSQAPKLLFHYYDKDFNNEADTPDNFQSRRPNTSFCFLDIRSPGLGDTAMYLCATSRVPTNNEQFFGPGTRLTVL.

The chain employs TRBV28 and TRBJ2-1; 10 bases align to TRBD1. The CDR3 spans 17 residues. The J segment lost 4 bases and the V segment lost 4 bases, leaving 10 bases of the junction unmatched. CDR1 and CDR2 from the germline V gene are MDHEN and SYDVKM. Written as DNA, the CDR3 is TGTGCCAGCAGTTCAAATCTCGGGACAGGGGATTACAATGAGCAGTTCTTC. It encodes CASSSNLGTGDYNEQFF. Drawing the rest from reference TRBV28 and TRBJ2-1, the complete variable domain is DVKVTQSSRYLVKRTGEKVFLECVQDMDHENMFWYRQDPGLGLRLIYFSYDVKMKEKGDIPEGYSVSREKKERFSLILESASTNQTSMYLCASSSNLGTGDYNEQFFGPGTRLTVL.

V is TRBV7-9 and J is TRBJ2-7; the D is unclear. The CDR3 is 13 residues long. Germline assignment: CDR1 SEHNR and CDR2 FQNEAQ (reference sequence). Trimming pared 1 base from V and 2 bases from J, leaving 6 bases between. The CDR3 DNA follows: TGTGCCAGCAGCTTAGACGAGGCCTACGAGCAGTACTTC. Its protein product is CASSLDEAYEQYF. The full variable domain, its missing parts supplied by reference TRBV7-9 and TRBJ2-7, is DTGVSQNPRHKITKRGQNVTFRCDPISEHNRLYWYRQTLGQGPEFLTYFQNEAQLEKSRLLSDRFSAERPKGSFSTLEIQRTEQGDSAMYLCASSLDEAYEQYFGPGTRLTVT.

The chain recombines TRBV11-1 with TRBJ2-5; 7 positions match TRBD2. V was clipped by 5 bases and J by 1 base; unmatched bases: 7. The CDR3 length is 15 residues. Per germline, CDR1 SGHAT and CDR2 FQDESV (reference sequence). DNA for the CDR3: TGTGCCAGCAGCCAATGGGAGGGGACCCAAGAGACCCAGTACTTC. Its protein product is CASSQWEGTQETQYF.

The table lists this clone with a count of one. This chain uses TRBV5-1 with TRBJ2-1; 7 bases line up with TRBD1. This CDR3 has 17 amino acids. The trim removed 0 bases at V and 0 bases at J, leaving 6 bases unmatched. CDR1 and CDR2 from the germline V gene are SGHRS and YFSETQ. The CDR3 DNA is TGCGCCAGCAGCTTGGCTCCGACAGGGTCCTCCTACAATGAGCAGTTCTTC. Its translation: CASSLAPTGSSYNEQFF. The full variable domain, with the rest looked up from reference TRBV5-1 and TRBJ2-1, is KAGVTQTPRYLIKTRGQQVTLSCSPISGHRSVSWYQQTPGQGLQFLFEYFSETQRNKGNFPGRFSGRQFSNSRSEMNVSTLELGDSALYLCASSLAPTGSSYNEQFFGPGTRLTVL.

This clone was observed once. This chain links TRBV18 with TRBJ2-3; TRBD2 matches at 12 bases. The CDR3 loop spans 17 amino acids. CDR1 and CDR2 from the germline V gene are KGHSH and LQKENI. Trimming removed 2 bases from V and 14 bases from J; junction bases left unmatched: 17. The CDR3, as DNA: TGTGCCAGCTCACCATTTGTACAGACTAGCGGGAGCCAAAAGCCGTATTTT. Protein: CASSPFVQTSGSQKPYF.

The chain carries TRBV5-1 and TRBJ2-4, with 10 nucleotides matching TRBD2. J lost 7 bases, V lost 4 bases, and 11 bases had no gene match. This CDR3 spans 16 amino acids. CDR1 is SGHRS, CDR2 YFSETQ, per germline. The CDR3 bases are TGCGCCAGCAGCATGGAACCGGGACTAGCGATGAACATTCAGTACTTC. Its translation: CASSMEPGLAMNIQYF.

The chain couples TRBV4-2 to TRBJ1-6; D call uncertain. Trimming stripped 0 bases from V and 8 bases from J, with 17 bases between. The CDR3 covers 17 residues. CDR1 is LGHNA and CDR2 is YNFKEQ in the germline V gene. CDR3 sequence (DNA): TGTGCCAGCAGCCAAGATGGCCCCGACACGGTAGATTCACCCCTCCACTTT. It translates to CASSQDGPDTVDSPLHF.

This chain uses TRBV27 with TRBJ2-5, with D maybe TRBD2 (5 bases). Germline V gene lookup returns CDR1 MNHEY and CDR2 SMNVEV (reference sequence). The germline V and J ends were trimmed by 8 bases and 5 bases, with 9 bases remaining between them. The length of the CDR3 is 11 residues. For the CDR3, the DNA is TGTGCCAGCCGGGGTCTTGAGACCCAGTACTTC. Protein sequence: CASRGLETQYF.

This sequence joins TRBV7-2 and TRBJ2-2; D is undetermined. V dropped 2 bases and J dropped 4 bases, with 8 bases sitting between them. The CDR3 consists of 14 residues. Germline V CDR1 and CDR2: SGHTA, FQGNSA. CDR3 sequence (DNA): TGTGCCAGCAGCTTATTTTCAGGCACCGGGGAGCTGTTTTTT. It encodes CASSLFSGTGELFF. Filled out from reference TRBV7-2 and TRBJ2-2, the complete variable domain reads GAGVSQSPSNKVTEKGKDVELRCDPISGHTALYWYRQSLGQGLEFLIYFQGNSAPDKSGLPSDRFSAERTGGSVSTLTIQRTQQEDSAVYLCASSLFSGTGELFFGEGSRLTVL.

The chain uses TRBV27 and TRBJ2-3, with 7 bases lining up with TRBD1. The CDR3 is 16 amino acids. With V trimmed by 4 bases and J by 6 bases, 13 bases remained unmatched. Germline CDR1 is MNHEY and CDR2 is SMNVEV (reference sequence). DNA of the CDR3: TGTGCCAGCAGTTCCGGGACAGCCCCAGCGTCTGATACGCAGTATTTT. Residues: CASSSGTAPASDTQYF.

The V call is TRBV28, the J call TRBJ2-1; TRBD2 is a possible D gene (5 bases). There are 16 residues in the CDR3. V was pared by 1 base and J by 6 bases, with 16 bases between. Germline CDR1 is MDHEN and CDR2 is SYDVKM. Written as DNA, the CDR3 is TGTGCCAGCAGTTTATTGCGCGGCGGGCTTTCCAATGAGCAGTTCTTC. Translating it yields CASSLLRGGLSNEQFF.

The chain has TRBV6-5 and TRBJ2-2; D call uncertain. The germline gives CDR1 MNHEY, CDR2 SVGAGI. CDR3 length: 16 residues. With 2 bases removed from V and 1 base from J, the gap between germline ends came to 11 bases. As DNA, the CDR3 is TGTGCCAGCAGTTACAGCACAGCCTTGAACACCGGGGAGCTGTTTTTT. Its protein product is CASSYSTALNTGELFF.

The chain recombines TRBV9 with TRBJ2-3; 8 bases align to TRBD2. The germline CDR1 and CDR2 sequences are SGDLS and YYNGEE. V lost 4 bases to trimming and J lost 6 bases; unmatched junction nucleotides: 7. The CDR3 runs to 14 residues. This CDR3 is CASSPSGSADTQYF. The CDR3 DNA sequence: TGTGCCAGCAGCCCGAGCGGGAGTGCCGATACGCAGTATTTT.